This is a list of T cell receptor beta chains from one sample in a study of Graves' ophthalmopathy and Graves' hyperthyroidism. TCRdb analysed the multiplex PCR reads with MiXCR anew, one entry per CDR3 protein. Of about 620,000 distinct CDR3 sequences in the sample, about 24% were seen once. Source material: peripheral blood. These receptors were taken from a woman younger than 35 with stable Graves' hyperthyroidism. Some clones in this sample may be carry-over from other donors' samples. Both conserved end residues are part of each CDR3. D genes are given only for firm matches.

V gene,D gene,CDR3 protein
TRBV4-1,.,CASSQDLIGANQPQHF
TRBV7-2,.,CASSLFRVGDNSPLHF
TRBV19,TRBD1,CASSFRTGNYGYTF
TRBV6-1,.,CASGREGSYEQYF
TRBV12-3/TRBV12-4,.,CASSDDGYEQYF
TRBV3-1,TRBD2,CASSQLAGFQETQYF
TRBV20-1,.,CSARKGYTEAFF
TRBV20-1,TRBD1,CSADQGARGYTF
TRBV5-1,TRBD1,CASSPTGGYLSEQYF
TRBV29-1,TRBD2,CSVEDGTSVYEQYF
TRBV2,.,CASSEGLPGADTQYF
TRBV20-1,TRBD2,CSAPKGGFYEQYF
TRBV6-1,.,CASSDAVNRPQHF
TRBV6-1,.,CASSERRGGSTEAFF
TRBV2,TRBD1,CASSTPGTGVNYGYTF
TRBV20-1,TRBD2,CSARGDGGDIQYF
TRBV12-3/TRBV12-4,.,CASSTEEATEAFF
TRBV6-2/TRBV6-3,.,CATKRGGYTF
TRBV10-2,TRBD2,CASSPTSPRPETQYF
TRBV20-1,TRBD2,CSANGAVGSGSVAHTDTQYF
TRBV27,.,CASSSRGLTGYEQYF
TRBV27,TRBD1,CASSLFWSPPGQGDYNSPLHF
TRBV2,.,CASSESVRANQPQHF
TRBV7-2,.,CASSLADIQETQYF
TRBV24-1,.,CATSDVRGPGETQYF
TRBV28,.,CASSFKYEEETQYF
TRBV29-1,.,CSVEPAGEYSNQPQHF
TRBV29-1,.,CSVARSNNSPLHF
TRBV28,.,CASSFRQPPYEQCF
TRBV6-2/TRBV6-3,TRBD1,CASSYAGQGFTEAFF
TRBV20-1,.,CSARDLGRRGETQYF
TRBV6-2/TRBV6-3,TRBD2,CASSYSGGTSGGAFQETQYF
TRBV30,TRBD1,CAWSVKGADTEAFF
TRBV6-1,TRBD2,CASSERGLAGGSNGEYF
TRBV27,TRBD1,CASTKQGNSPLHF
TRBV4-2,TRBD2,CASSRGLAGGMGETQYF
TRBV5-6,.,CASSVHTGNNSPLHF
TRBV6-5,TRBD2,CASSYLLAGVETQYF
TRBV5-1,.,CASRRDLMNTEAFF
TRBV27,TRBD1,CASSSGQGRFYGYTF